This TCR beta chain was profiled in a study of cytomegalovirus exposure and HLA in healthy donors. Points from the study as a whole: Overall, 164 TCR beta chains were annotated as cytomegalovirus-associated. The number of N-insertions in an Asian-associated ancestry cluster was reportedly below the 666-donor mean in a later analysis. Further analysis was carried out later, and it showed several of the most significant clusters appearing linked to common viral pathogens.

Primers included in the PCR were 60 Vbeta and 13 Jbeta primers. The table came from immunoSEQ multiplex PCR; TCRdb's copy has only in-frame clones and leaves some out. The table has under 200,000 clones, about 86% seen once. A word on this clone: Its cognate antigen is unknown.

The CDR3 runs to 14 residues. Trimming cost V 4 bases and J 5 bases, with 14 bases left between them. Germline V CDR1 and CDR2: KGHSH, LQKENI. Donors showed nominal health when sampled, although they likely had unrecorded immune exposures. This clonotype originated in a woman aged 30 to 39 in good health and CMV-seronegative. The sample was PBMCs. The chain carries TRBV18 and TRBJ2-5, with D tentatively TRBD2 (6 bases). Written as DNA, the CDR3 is TGTGCCAGCTCACGGGACTCGGAACGGGAGACCCAGTACTTC. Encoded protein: CASSRDSERETQYF. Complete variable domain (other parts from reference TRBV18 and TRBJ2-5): NAGVMQNPRHLVRRRGQEARLRCSPMKGHSHVYWYRQLPEEGLKFMVYLQKENIIDESGMPKERFSAEFPKEGPSILRIQQVVRGDSAAYFCASSRDSERETQYFGPGTRLLVL.